Included here is one T cell receptor (beta chain) sequence, with context. Trimming pared 1 base from V and 0 bases from J, leaving 14 bases between. Germline assignment: CDR1 SGDLS and CDR2 YYNGEE. The CDR3 length is 16 residues. This sample was included in a study of shared clonotypes between healthy human individuals. Genomic DNA (from each subset) was split evenly across several immunoSEQ plates. Authors' analysis steps: Junction-only sequences produced by ImmunoSEQ had no quality scores, so filtering differed. Sequenced by immunoSEQ multiplex PCR; TCRdb stores in-frame clones only, minus some. The DNA gave D and trimming, while V, J and clone size come from that table. The sample lists more than 2,000,000 clones; about 92% were seen once.

The chain has TRBV9 and TRBJ2-7; either TRBD1 or TRBD2 may fit D (6 bases each). Sequencing was done on a sample of naive CD4+ T cells from PBMCs. Documented subset: CD45RA+ positively selected. This sequence originates from a man aged 18 to 30 in good health. Some clones in this sample may be carry-over from other donors' samples. The CDR3 DNA reads TGTGCCAGCAGCGTAAACGAGGGGGGTGGCTCCTACGAGCAGTACTTC. Translating gives CASSVNEGGGSYEQYF. Full variable domain (outside the CDR3, taken from reference TRBV9 and TRBJ2-7): DSGVTQTPKHLITATGQRVTLRCSPRSGDLSVYWYQQSLDQGLQFLIQYYNGEERAKGNILERFSAQQFPDLHSELNLSSLELGDSALYFCASSVNEGGGSYEQYFGPGTRLTVT.